One sample yielded the 13 T cell receptor beta chains listed below, sequenced in a study of siplizumab effects on memory and regulatory T cells. Profiled with immunoSEQ multiplex PCR; TCRdb holds only in-frame clones, not every one. The sample has around 45,000 clones, approximately 84% seen once. Sequencing was carried out using naive CD8+ T cells sorted from blood. These receptors originate from a human donor in good health.

V is TRBV11-2 and J is TRBJ2-7; 9 nucleotides agree with TRBD1. The CDR3 runs 15 residues. CDR1 is SGHAT, CDR2 FQNNGV, per germline. V was pared by 2 bases and J by 5 bases, with 7 bases of the junction left unmatched. The CDR3 here is CASSLLGQGSNEQYF. CDR3 sequence (DNA): TGTGCCAGCAGCTTACTTGGACAGGGGAGCAACGAGCAGTACTTC.

This clone has a handful of counts. This chain links TRBV2 with TRBJ2-7, with D unresolved. Germline V gene lookup returns CDR1 SNHLY and CDR2 FYNNEI. V lost 6 bases and J lost 3, with 3 bases in between. The CDR3 has 10 residues. The CDR3 is CASRDYEQYF. The CDR3 DNA reads TGTGCCAGCAGGGACTACGAGCAGTACTTC.

The chain links TRBV27 to TRBJ2-6; D is undetermined. CDR1 and CDR2 from the germline V gene are MNHEY and SMNVEV (reference sequence). V was pared by 5 bases and J by 0 bases, with 8 bases between. CDR3 length: 15 amino acids. The CDR3: CASSPSVSGANVLTF. The CDR3 DNA sequence: TGTGCCAGCAGTCCATCAGTCTCTGGGGCCAACGTCCTGACTTTC.

This chain links TRBV19 with TRBJ1-1, with a weak D call TRBD1 (6 bases). The CDR3 consists of 14 residues. V lost 5 bases, J lost 0 bases, and 10 bases lay in between. Germline lookup yields CDR1 LNHDA and CDR2 SQIVND (reference sequence). In DNA form, the CDR3 reads TGTGCCAGTAGTCCCGGGACACTGAACACTGAAGCTTTCTTT. Protein: CASSPGTLNTEAFF.

This sequence joins TRBV6-5 and TRBJ2-3; either TRBD1 or TRBD2 may fit D (6 bases each). V gave up 0 bases and J gave up 2 bases, with 9 bases separating them. Germline V gene lookup returns CDR1 MNHEY and CDR2 SVGAGI. CDR3 length equals 15 residues. The CDR3 bases are TGTGCCAGCAGTTACTCAGGGGGGAACACAGATACGCAGTATTTT. Translated, it gives CASSYSGGNTDTQYF.

The genes are TRBV5-5 and TRBJ2-7; D may match TRBD1 or TRBD2 (5 bases each). The germline V gene has CDR1 SGHKS and CDR2 YYEKEE (reference sequence). This CDR3 spans 14 amino acids. The ends were cut back, 0 bases at V and 1 base at J, with 8 bases in the middle. CDR3 in amino acids: CASSLGGESYEQYF. The CDR3 DNA reads TGTGCCAGCAGCTTGGGAGGGGAATCCTACGAGCAGTACTTC. Using reference TRBV5-5 and TRBJ2-7 for the parts outside the CDR3, the full variable domain is DAGVTQSPTHLIKTRGQQVTLRCSPISGHKSVSWYQQVLGQGPQFIFQYYEKEERGRGNFPDRFSARQFPNYSSELNVNALLLGDSALYLCASSLGGESYEQYFGPGTRLTVT.

The genes are TRBV6-5 and TRBJ2-7, with TRBD1 matching 9 bases. This CDR3 contains 13 residues. J gave up 6 bases and V 8 bases, and 8 bases lay outside the gene matches. Germline V gene sequence: CDR1 MNHEY, CDR2 SVGAGI. This chain's CDR3 is CASQYRGLSEQYF. The CDR3 DNA reads TGTGCCAGCCAATACAGGGGGCTTAGCGAGCAGTACTTC.

This chain connects TRBV7-9 to TRBJ1-6; D remains ambiguous. Germline V gene lookup returns CDR1 SEHNR and CDR2 FQNEAQ (reference sequence). V shed 11 bases and J shed 1 base, with 15 bases lying between them. CDR3 length: 15 amino acids. DNA of the CDR3: TGTGCCGGGCAGGAGGGTGAATCCTATAATTCACCCCTCCACTTT. Translation gives CAGQEGESYNSPLHF.

The chain links TRBV5-6 to TRBJ2-7; TRBD1 aligns across 8 bases. Germline CDR1 and CDR2: SGHDT and YYEEEE. The CDR3 is 14 residues long. Trimming at V came to 4 bases and at J to 0 bases, leaving 3 bases not matched to a gene. DNA for the CDR3: TGTGCCAGCAGCCCACAGGGGGACTCCTACGAGCAGTACTTC. Translation: CASSPQGDSYEQYF. The whole variable domain, remainder taken from reference TRBV5-6 and TRBJ2-7, is DAGVTQSPTHLIKTRGQQVTLRCSPKSGHDTVSWYQQALGQGPQFIFQYYEEEERQRGNFPDRFSGHQFPNYSSELNVNALLLGDSALYLCASSPQGDSYEQYFGPGTRLTVT.

V usage is TRBV27 and J usage is TRBJ2-1; D may correspond to TRBD1 or TRBD2 (5 bases each). The CDR3 is 13 residues long. The germline gives CDR1 MNHEY, CDR2 SMNVEV (reference sequence). V was pared by 4 bases and J by 7 bases, with 11 bases between. CDR3 residues: CASSSGRLNEQFF. Written as DNA, the CDR3 is TGTGCCAGCAGTTCGGGACGGCTAAATGAGCAGTTCTTC.

This chain connects TRBV7-9 to TRBJ1-1, with unresolved D. This CDR3 is 13 amino acids long. The V end was cut by 2 bases, the J end by 4 bases, with 8 bases between. Germline assignment: CDR1 SEHNR and CDR2 FQNEAQ (reference sequence). The CDR3 is CASSLTQSTEAFF. For the CDR3, the DNA is TGTGCCAGCAGCTTAACCCAGAGCACTGAAGCTTTCTTT.

This chain connects TRBV7-2 to TRBJ1-2; D is uncertain. The V end lost 5 bases, the J end lost 4 bases, and 20 bases lay between the germline ends. The CDR3 contains 16 residues. CDR1 is SGHTA and CDR2 is FQGNSA in the germline V gene. Written as DNA, the CDR3 is TGTGCCAGCAGCCCCGCTTATCTGGACGCCAGCTATGGCTACACCTTC. Encoded protein: CASSPAYLDASYGYTF. The full variable domain, its missing parts supplied by reference TRBV7-2 and TRBJ1-2, is GAGVSQSPSNKVTEKGKDVELRCDPISGHTALYWYRQSLGQGLEFLIYFQGNSAPDKSGLPSDRFSAERTGGSVSTLTIQRTQQEDSAVYLCASSPAYLDASYGYTFGSGTRLTVV.

As DNA, the CDR3 is TGTGCCAGCATCGGATTTGGGGGCGAGCAGTTCTTC. Translation: CASIGFGGEQFF. The chain couples TRBV6-1 to TRBJ2-1; a weak D match, TRBD1 (6 bases). V was clipped by 7 bases and J by 10 bases, with 14 bases between them. This CDR3 is built from 12 residues. Germline CDR1 is MNHNS and CDR2 is SASEGT.